What follows is one TCR beta chain and its context. Original handling: Amplification from reference gene primers served as the basis for estimated nucleated cell counts. Assay used: immunoSEQ multiplex PCR; TCRdb lists only in-frame clones, some missing. V, J and clone size reflect that table, while D and trimming were determined from the DNA. The table shows some 390,000 clones, with around 90% occurring only once. This specimen comes from a study of blood T cell repertoires in COVID-19. The wider study: Whether acute or convalescent, the COVID-19 samples came from the United States, Italy and Spain. Nucleic acid was either cDNA or gDNA, and it came from T cells, B-cell-depleted T cells, or PBMCs.

The CDR3 is 15 amino acids. Germline values: CDR1 SGHTA, CDR2 FQGTGA. V lost 3 bases to trimming and J lost 7 bases; unmatched junction nucleotides: 5. J is TRBJ2-1 and V is TRBV7-3; TRBD2 aligns across 11 bases. The TCR was taken from a human donor in a cohort sampled during active COVID-19. Sample: peripheral blood. CDR3 in DNA: TGTGCCAGCAGCTTGGGACTAGCGGAATCGAATGAGCAGTTCTTC. It encodes CASSLGLAESNEQFF.